This record concerns one T cell receptor beta chain sequence. This table comes from immunoSEQ multiplex PCR, and its TCRdb copy is limited to in-frame clones, with some not included. The sample lists over 60,000 clones; approximately 80% were seen once. These data originate in a study of blood T cell repertoires in COVID-19. Study summary: The analysed material was cDNA or gDNA that came from T cells, B-cell-depleted T cells, or PBMCs.

The sequence came from a man aged 50-60 years with COVID-19, enrolled during active disease. What was sequenced was peripheral blood.

CDR3 bases: TGTGCCAGCAGCTTGGATCCTGGACAGGGAAGACCTGGAAACACCATATATTTT. Translation: CASSLDPGQGRPGNTIYF. The chain joins TRBV5-5 to TRBJ1-3; TRBD1 matches 8 bases. The CDR3 sequence is 18 residues long. Germline V gene sequence: CDR1 SGHKS, CDR2 YYEKEE (reference sequence). The junction had 10 bases not matched to a gene; V was cut back by 0 bases and J by 2 bases.